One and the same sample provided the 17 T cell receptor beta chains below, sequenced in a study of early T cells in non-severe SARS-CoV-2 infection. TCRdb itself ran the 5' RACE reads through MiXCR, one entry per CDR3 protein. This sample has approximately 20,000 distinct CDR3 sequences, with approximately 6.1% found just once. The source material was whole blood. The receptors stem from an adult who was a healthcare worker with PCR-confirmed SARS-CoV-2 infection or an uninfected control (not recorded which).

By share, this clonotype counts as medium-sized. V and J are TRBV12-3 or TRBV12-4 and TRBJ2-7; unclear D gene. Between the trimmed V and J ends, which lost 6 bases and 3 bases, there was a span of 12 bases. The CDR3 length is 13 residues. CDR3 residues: CASSPSWGYEQYF. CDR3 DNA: TGTGCCAGCAGCCCCAGTTGGGGCTACGAGCAGTACTTC.

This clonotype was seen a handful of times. In DNA, the CDR3 is TGTGCCAGCAGCTCGGACTCTTGGGGCGGTCAGCCCCAGCATTTT. This gives the protein CASSSDSWGGQPQHF. This chain links TRBV7-9 with TRBJ1-5; weak D call: TRBD1 (5 bases). Trimming left V 4 bases short and J 6 bases short, with 16 bases between. CDR3 size: 15 residues. CDR1 and CDR2 (germline): SEHNR, FQNEAQ (reference sequence).

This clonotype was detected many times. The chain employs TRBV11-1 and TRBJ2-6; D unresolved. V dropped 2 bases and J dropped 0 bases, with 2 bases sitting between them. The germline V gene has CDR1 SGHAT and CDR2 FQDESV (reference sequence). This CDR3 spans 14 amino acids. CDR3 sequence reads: CASSLNSGANVLTF. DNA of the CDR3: TGTGCCAGCAGCTTAAACTCTGGGGCCAACGTCCTGACTTTC.

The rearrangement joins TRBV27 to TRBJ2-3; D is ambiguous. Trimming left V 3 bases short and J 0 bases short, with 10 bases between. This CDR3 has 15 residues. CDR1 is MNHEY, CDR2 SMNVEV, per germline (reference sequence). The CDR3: CASSFSGISTDTQYF. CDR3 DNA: TGTGCCAGCAGTTTTAGTGGGATAAGCACAGATACGCAGTATTTT.

The chain's CDR3 is CSAPDPSGSYEQYF. CDR3 sequence (DNA): TGCAGTGCCCCCGATCCCAGCGGGAGCTACGAGCAGTACTTC. V gene TRBV20-1 combines with J gene TRBJ2-7; 8 bases fit TRBD2. CDR3 length: 14 residues. Losses at the gene ends were 6 bases for V and 3 bases for J; bases not matched to a gene: 10. Germline assignment: CDR1 DFQATT and CDR2 SNEGSKA (reference sequence).

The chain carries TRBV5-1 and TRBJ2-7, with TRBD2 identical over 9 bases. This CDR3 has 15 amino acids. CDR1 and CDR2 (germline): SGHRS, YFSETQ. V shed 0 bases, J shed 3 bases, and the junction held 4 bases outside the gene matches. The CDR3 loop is CASSLELAGNYEQYF. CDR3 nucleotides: TGCGCCAGCAGCTTGGAACTAGCGGGCAACTACGAGCAGTACTTC.

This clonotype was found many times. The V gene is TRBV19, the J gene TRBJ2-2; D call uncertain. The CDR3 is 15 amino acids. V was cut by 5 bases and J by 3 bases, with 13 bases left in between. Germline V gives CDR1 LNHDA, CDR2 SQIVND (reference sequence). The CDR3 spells CASSRKMTYTGELFF. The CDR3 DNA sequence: TGTGCCAGTAGTCGGAAAATGACCTACACCGGGGAGCTGTTTTTT.

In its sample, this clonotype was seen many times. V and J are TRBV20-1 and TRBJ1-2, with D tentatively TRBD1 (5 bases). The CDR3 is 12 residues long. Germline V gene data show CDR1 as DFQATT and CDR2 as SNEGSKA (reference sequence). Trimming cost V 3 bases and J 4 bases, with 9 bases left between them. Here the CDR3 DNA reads TGCAGTGCTAGGACAGCCCTCTATGGCTACACCTTC. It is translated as CSARTALYGYTF.

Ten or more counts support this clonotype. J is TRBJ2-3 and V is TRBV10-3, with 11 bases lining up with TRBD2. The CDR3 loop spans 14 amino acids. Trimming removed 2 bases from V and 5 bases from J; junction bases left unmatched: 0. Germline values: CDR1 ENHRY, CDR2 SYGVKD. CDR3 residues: CAISEGLAGDTQYF. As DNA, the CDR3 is TGTGCCATCAGTGAGGGACTAGCGGGAGATACGCAGTATTTT.

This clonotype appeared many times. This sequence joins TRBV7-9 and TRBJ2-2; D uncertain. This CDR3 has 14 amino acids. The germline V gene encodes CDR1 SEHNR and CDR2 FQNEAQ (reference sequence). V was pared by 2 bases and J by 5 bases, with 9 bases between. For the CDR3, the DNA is TGTGCCAGCAGCTTATCAGTTAGTACCGGGGAGCTGTTTTTT. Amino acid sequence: CASSLSVSTGELFF.

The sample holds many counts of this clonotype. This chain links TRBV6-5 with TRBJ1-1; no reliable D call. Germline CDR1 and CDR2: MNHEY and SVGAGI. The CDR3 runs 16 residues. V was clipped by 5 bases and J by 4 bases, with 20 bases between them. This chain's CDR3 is CASSHYLRPDRTEAFF. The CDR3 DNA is TGTGCCAGCAGTCACTATCTTCGGCCGGACCGCACTGAAGCTTTCTTT.

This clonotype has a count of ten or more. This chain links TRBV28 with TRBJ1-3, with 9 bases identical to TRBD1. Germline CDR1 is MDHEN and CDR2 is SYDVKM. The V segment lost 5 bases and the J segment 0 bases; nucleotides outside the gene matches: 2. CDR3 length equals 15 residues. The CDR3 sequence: CASSGQGNSGNTIYF. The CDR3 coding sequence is TGTGCCAGCAGTGGACAGGGGAACTCTGGAAACACCATATATTTT.

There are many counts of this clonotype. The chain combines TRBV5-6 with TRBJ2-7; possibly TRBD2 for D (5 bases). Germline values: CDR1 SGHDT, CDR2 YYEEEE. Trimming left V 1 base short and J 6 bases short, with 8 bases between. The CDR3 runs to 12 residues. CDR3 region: CASSLPGLEQYF. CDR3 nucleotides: TGTGCCAGCAGCTTGCCAGGACTCGAGCAGTACTTC.

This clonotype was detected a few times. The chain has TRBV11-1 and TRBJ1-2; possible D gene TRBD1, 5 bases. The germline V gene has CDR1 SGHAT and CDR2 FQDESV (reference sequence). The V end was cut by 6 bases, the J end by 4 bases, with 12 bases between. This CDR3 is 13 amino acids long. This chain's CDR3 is CASSPTEIYGYTF. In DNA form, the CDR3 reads TGTGCCAGCAGTCCGACAGAGATCTATGGCTACACCTTC.

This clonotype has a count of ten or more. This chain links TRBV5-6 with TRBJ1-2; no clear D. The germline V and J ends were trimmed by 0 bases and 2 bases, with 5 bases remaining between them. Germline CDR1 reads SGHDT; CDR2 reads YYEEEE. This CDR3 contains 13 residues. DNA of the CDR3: TGTGCCAGCAGCTTGGACATCAACTATGGCTACACCTTC. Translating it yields CASSLDINYGYTF.

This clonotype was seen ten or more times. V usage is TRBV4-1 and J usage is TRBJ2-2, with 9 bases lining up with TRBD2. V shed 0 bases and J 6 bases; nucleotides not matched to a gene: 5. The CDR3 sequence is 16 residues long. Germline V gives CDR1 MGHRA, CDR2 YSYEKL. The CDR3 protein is CASSQEGLAGSGELFF. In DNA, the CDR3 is TGCGCCAGCAGCCAAGAAGGTCTAGCGGGATCCGGGGAGCTGTTTTTT.

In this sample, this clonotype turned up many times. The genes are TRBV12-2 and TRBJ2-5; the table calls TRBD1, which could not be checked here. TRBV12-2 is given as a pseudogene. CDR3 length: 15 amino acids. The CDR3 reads CASRLYDRPQETQYF. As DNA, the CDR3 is TGTGCAAGTCGCCTTTATGACAGGCCCCAAGAGACCCAGTACTTC.